Shown below are 11 T cell receptor beta chains from a single sample sequenced in a study of T and B cells in COVID-19 patients. TRB rearrangements were amplified by multiplex PCR with BIOMED2 TRB-A/B primers. TCRdb reanalysed the multiplex PCR reads using MiXCR and keeps one entry per CDR3 protein. The repertoire holds around 12,000 distinct CDR3 sequences, with roughly 31% as singletons. From blood, about 220-500 ng of genomic DNA served as TRB template. Sequencing was done on a sample of blood. The receptors come from a human donor with active COVID-19.

This clonotype ranks as medium-sized (0.01 to 0.1%). The chain uses TRBV18 and TRBJ2-3; the match to TRBD2 covers 9 bases. The J segment lost 1 base and the V segment lost 1 base, leaving 9 bases of the junction unmatched. The CDR3 has 18 residues. Germline V gene lookup returns CDR1 KGHSH and CDR2 LQKENI. Written as DNA, the CDR3 is TGTGCCAGCTCACCACGGACCCCTAGCGGGGCCCGCACAGATACGCAGTATTTT. This translates into CASSPRTPSGARTDTQYF.

By frequency in the sample, this clonotype is medium-sized. The chain carries TRBV18 and TRBJ2-2; no clear D gene. Trimming removed 3 bases at V and 4 bases at J, with 0 bases between. From germline, CDR1 is KGHSH and CDR2 LQKENI. This CDR3 region has 11 residues. The CDR3 protein is CASSPTGELFF. In nucleotides, the CDR3 is TGTGCCAGCTCACCCACCGGGGAGCTGTTTTTT.

The table lists this clonotype with a count of one. This rearrangement joins TRBV7-2 to TRBJ1-4; maybe TRBD1 (5 bases). In germline, CDR1 is SGHTA, CDR2 FQGNSA. V gave up 2 bases and J gave up 7 bases, with 11 bases separating them. This CDR3 comprises 14 residues. CDR3: CASSLRGAGEKLFF. CDR3 nucleotide sequence: TGTGCCAGCAGCTTAAGAGGGGCGGGTGAAAAACTGTTTTTT.

Note on this clonotype: This may be a read error: a much more frequent sequence differs by one nucleotide. The chain combines TRBV12-3 or TRBV12-4 with TRBJ2-2, with a possible D match to TRBD2 (5 bases). The CDR3 length is 16 residues. This CDR3 reads CASSLRSGSNNGELFF. CDR3 in DNA: TGTGCCAGCAGTTTGAGGAGCGGTTCGAACAACGGGGAGCTGTTTTTT.

This clonotype was detected a few times. This rearrangement joins TRBV30 to TRBJ2-1, with 8 bases matching TRBD2. V trimming: 0 bases; J trimming: 4 bases; junction bases outside the gene matches: 8. CDR1 is GTSNPN, CDR2 SVGIG, per germline (reference sequence). CDR3 length: 16 residues. CDR3 loop: CAWSVLGAGGYNEQFF. In DNA form, the CDR3 reads TGTGCCTGGAGTGTACTAGGGGCGGGGGGTTACAATGAGCAGTTCTTC.

There are a few counts of this clonotype. In DNA form, the CDR3 reads TGTGCCAGCAGTTATCCGGGGGCTTCACCCCTCCACTTT. It codes for CASSYPGASPLHF. V is TRBV12-3 or TRBV12-4 and J is TRBJ1-6; weak D call: TRBD1 (6 bases). CDR3 length: 13 residues. V was trimmed by 4 bases and J by 9 bases, leaving 10 bases between them.

This clonotype was seen only a few times. This chain links TRBV6-5 with TRBJ1-5, with 7 bases matching TRBD1. The CDR3 sequence is 13 residues long. CDR1 is MNHEY and CDR2 is SVGAGI in the germline V gene. J gave up 10 bases and V 6 bases, and 9 bases lay outside the gene matches. The CDR3, as DNA: TGTGCCAGCAGGCGGGACAGTGCCGGTCCCCAGCATTTT. This gives the protein CASRRDSAGPQHF.

V usage is TRBV5-4 and J usage is TRBJ2-5; D is possibly TRBD2 (6 bases). V was trimmed by 4 bases and J by 1 base, leaving 11 bases between them. CDR1 is SGHNT, CDR2 YYREEE, per germline (reference sequence). This CDR3 comprises 14 residues. CDR3 sequence: CASSEPGLQETQYF. Here the CDR3 DNA reads TGTGCCAGCAGCGAGCCGGGACTCCAAGAGACCCAGTACTTC.

This clonotype ranks as medium-sized. This chain links TRBV19 with TRBJ2-1, with 9 positions matching TRBD1. CDR1 and CDR2 from the germline V gene are LNHDA and SQIVND (reference sequence). The CDR3 is 17 amino acids. V shed 4 bases, J shed 5 bases, and the junction held 12 bases outside the gene matches. CDR3 sequence reads: CASSTLRTGVTHNEQFF. The CDR3 bases are TGTGCCAGTAGTACCCTCAGGACAGGGGTCACACACAATGAGCAGTTCTTC.

Within the sample, this clonotype is medium-sized. The V and J genes are TRBV30 and TRBJ2-2, with D possibly being TRBD1 (6 bases). The CDR3 consists of 16 residues. V lost 3 bases to trimming and J lost 5 bases, with 19 bases between them. The germline V gene encodes CDR1 GTSNPN and CDR2 SVGIG (reference sequence). This chain's CDR3 is CAWSSGTLRWTGELFF. The CDR3 DNA follows: TGTGCCTGGAGCTCCGGGACACTTCGTTGGACCGGGGAGCTGTTTTTT. Drawing the rest from reference TRBV30 and TRBJ2-2, the complete variable domain is SQTIHQWPATLVQPVGSPLSLECTVEGTSNPNLYWYRQAAGRGLQLLFYSVGIGQISSEVPQNLSASRPQDRQFILSSKKLLLSDSGFYLCAWSSGTLRWTGELFFGEGSRLTVL.

This clonotype is categorized as medium-sized. The chain links TRBV11-1 to TRBJ2-1; no reliable D call. Trimming shortened V by 5 bases and J by 5 bases, and 13 bases separated the two germline ends. The CDR3 runs to 14 residues. CDR1 is SGHAT and CDR2 is FQDESV in the germline V gene (reference sequence). The CDR3 nucleotides are TGTGCCAGCAGCCCCCGGGTCGGCCACAATGAGCAGTTCTTC. Residues: CASSPRVGHNEQFF.